This T cell receptor (beta chain) was identified during a study of cytomegalovirus exposure and HLA in healthy donors. Study-level findings and limits: Earlier analysis looked at TCR beta V segments, and most were productive about 87% or about 30% of the time.

The CDR3 totals 17 residues. In the PCR, 60 Vbeta and 13 Jbeta primers were used. The data were produced by immunoSEQ multiplex PCR, yet TCRdb's version contains in-frame clones alone and is incomplete. Here the sample spans 45,000 to 65,000 clones, roughly 84% being singletons. Concerning this clone: The antigen is not known.

The sample taken for sequencing was PBMCs. This TCR was sampled from a woman between 18 and 29 years old in good health and CMV-seronegative. The chain carries TRBV7-5 and TRBJ2-5; TRBD2 was called by the table and not checked on the DNA. TRBV7-5 is an annotated pseudogene. For the CDR3, the DNA is TGTGCCAGAAGCTGCATTCGACCCGGCGGATTTCAAGAGACCCAGTACTTC. This codes for CARSCIRPGGFQETQYF.